A selection of T cell receptor beta chains follows, all from one sample in a study of T cell clones after liver transplantation. Clones were sequenced by immunoSEQ multiplex PCR, and TCRdb holds only the in-frame ones, with some missing. The sample has tens of thousands of clones, 70% to 75% seen once. The starting material was CD4+ T cells from blood, obtained before liver transplant. The receptor set was obtained from a human donor who received a liver transplant. CDR3s include the opening cysteine and the closing phenylalanine or tryptophan. Each record gives: D gene, J gene, clone size, V gene, CDR3 DNA, CDR3 protein. The D gene is left open where the match is weak. Not all rows give a size; the values are once, few, many and, for expanded clones, a class.

d_call: -; j_call: TRBJ2-3; clone_size: -; v_call: TRBV9; cdr3_nt: TGTGCCAGCAGCGTAGAGGGGGCGGGGCCCACAGATACGCAGTATTTT; cdr3_aa: CASSVEGAGPTDTQYF
d_call: -; j_call: TRBJ1-2; clone_size: -; v_call: TRBV25-1; cdr3_nt: TGTGCCAGCAGTGAATTCAGGGTCCTAGTGGGCTATGGCTACACCTTC; cdr3_aa: CASSEFRVLVGYGYTF
d_call: TRBD1; j_call: TRBJ2-3; clone_size: -; v_call: TRBV18; cdr3_nt: TGTGCCAGCTCACTCCGACAGGGAGTCACAGATACGCAGTATTTT; cdr3_aa: CASSLRQGVTDTQYF
d_call: -; j_call: TRBJ1-2; clone_size: -; v_call: TRBV6-1; cdr3_nt: TGTGCCAGCAGTGAAGGTCGGGGGGGGGAAGGCTACACCTTC; cdr3_aa: CASSEGRGGEGYTF
d_call: -; j_call: TRBJ2-3; clone_size: -; v_call: TRBV7-2; cdr3_nt: TGTGCCAGCAGCTTAGGACAGGCCGTAGATACGCAGTATTTT; cdr3_aa: CASSLGQAVDTQYF
d_call: -; j_call: TRBJ1-2; clone_size: -; v_call: TRBV5-1; cdr3_nt: TGCGCCAGCAGCTTGGACAGACAATATGGCTACACCTTC; cdr3_aa: CASSLDRQYGYTF
d_call: TRBD2; j_call: TRBJ2-5; clone_size: once; v_call: TRBV29-1; cdr3_nt: TGCAGCATAAAGACTAGCGGGGGGGCAGGGGAGACCCAGTACTTC; cdr3_aa: CSIKTSGGAGETQYF
d_call: -; j_call: TRBJ2-1; clone_size: few; v_call: TRBV25-1; cdr3_nt: TGTGCCAGCAGTGAGAAGGGGACACCCTACAATGAGCAGTTCTTC; cdr3_aa: CASSEKGTPYNEQFF
d_call: -; j_call: TRBJ2-3; clone_size: -; v_call: TRBV2; cdr3_nt: TGTGCCAGCAGCCCTCGGACACGAACAGATACGCAGTATTTT; cdr3_aa: CASSPRTRTDTQYF
d_call: -; j_call: TRBJ1-2; clone_size: -; v_call: TRBV9; cdr3_nt: TGTGCCAGCAGCGTAGTATCGGGGGGGAATGGCTACACCTTC; cdr3_aa: CASSVVSGGNGYTF
d_call: TRBD1; j_call: TRBJ1-1; clone_size: -; v_call: TRBV29-1; cdr3_nt: TGCAGCGTACCCCCGGGACAGGGTAATGATATCACTGAAGCTTTCTTT; cdr3_aa: CSVPPGQGNDITEAFF
d_call: -; j_call: TRBJ1-6; clone_size: few; v_call: TRBV14; cdr3_nt: TGTGCCACCACAGGGTTTAATTCACCCCTCCACTTT; cdr3_aa: CATTGFNSPLHF
d_call: -; j_call: TRBJ1-5; clone_size: -; v_call: TRBV18; cdr3_nt: TGTGCCAGCTCACCAGGGGGAGGGCAGCCCCAGCATTTT; cdr3_aa: CASSPGGGQPQHF
d_call: TRBD1; j_call: TRBJ1-2; clone_size: -; v_call: TRBV9; cdr3_nt: TGTGCCAGCAGCGGTACAGGGGGCTATGGCTACACCTTC; cdr3_aa: CASSGTGGYGYTF
d_call: -; j_call: TRBJ1-1; clone_size: few; v_call: TRBV7-8; cdr3_nt: TGTGCCAGCAGCCTTCACAGGGAGGGCACTGAAGCTTTCTTT; cdr3_aa: CASSLHREGTEAFF
d_call: TRBD2; j_call: TRBJ2-7; clone_size: -; v_call: TRBV30; cdr3_nt: TGTGCCTGGAGTAAGGGATTAGCGGGGGGCCACGAGCAGTACTTC; cdr3_aa: CAWSKGLAGGHEQYF
d_call: TRBD1; j_call: TRBJ1-3; clone_size: -; v_call: TRBV30; cdr3_nt: TGTGCCTGGTTGAGGGGGCGCTCTGGAAACACCATATATTTT; cdr3_aa: CAWLRGRSGNTIYF
d_call: TRBD1; j_call: TRBJ1-1; clone_size: -; v_call: TRBV9; cdr3_nt: TGTGCCAGCAGGAATATTGGGACAGGGTATACTTTCTTT; cdr3_aa: CASRNIGTGYTFF
d_call: TRBD1; j_call: TRBJ1-4; clone_size: -; v_call: TRBV11-2; cdr3_nt: TGTGCCAGCAGCACCAGCCTACAGGGGGGGAATGAAAAACTGTTTTTT; cdr3_aa: CASSTSLQGGNEKLFF